In this sample, the clone carrying this T cell receptor beta chain turned up a few times. The antigen remains unidentified. TCRdb reprocessed the 5' RACE reads via MiXCR and lists one record per CDR3 protein. The data show 500,000 to 650,000 distinct CDR3 sequences, under 8.5% seen once. The CDR3 loop spans 16 amino acids. V gave up 1 base and J gave up 2 bases, with 11 bases separating them. CDR1 and CDR2 from the germline V gene are ENHRY and SYGVKD. This specimen comes from a study of identical twins. General study findings and limits: Invariant cells of the MAIT and iNKT types might have partly distorted the zero-insertion analyses. Weaker excess twin sharing was observed in beta out-of-frame sequences. Carriage of fewer insertions was seen in abundant cord blood beta clonotypes, whereas memory repertoires showed none.

These same records also appear under a second study, on yellow fever vaccine responses in identical twins.

Sequencing was carried out using PBMCs. The clonotype originates from a woman under 30 in good health. The rearrangement joins TRBV10-3 to TRBJ2-2, with D possibly being TRBD1 (5 bases). The CDR3 protein is CAISELQGPNTGELFF. The CDR3 nucleotides read TGTGCCATCAGTGAGTTGCAGGGCCCCAACACCGGGGAGCTGTTTTTT.